A selection of T cell receptor beta chains follows, all from one sample in a study of blood T cell repertoires in COVID-19. Only in-frame clones appear in the TCRdb table, and some are missing; sequencing was by immunoSEQ multiplex PCR. The table shows more than 25,000 clones, with less than 90% occurring only once. Sequenced sample: peripheral blood. All receptors derive from a man older than 75 with active COVID-19. Both conserved end residues are part of each CDR3. The D gene is left open where the match is weak. A row's size may be missing; if present it is once, few, many or a size class.

v_call	j_call	clone_size	d_call	cdr3_nt	cdr3_aa
TRBV3-1/TRBV3-2	TRBJ2-3	-	TRBD2	TGTGCCAGCAGCCAAGACCGTACCGGGGGGGCTTTAGATACGCAGTATTTT	CASSQDRTGGALDTQYF
TRBV18	TRBJ2-2	-	TRBD1	TGTGCCAGCTCCCCGGGGACAGGGGAAGGAACCGGGGAGCTGTTTTTT	CASSPGTGEGTGELFF
TRBV11-3	TRBJ1-1	-	-	TGTGCCAGCAGCTTCTCGGGAAGCACTGAAGCTTTCTTT	CASSFSGSTEAFF
TRBV7-3	TRBJ2-3	-	TRBD2	TGTGCCAGCAGCCGGGGGGGCGCGCAGTATTTT	CASSRGGAQYF
TRBV1	TRBJ1-5	-	-	TGCACCAGCAGCCAAGGGCCAGGTTTGTTTCAGCCCCAGCATTTT	CTSSQGPGLFQPQHF
TRBV12-3/TRBV12-4	TRBJ2-5	-	TRBD1	TGTGCCAGCAGCTCAGGGGGACAAGAGACCCAGTACTTC	CASSSGGQETQYF
TRBV10-2	TRBJ1-6	once	-	TGCGCCAGCAGTGATGGTGCGGGGGGAAATTCACCCCTCCACTTT	CASSDGAGGNSPLHF
TRBV7-9	TRBJ2-4	-	TRBD1	TGTGCCAGCAGCTTAGACGCACGTCAAGGGGGCAACATTCAGTACTTC	CASSLDARQGGNIQYF
TRBV28	TRBJ1-4	-	-	TGTGCCAGCAGTTCGCCCGCTCGGGGGTCTAATGAAAAACTGTTTTTT	CASSSPARGSNEKLFF
TRBV11-2	TRBJ2-5	-	TRBD1	TGTGCCAGCAGCATGCGGACAGGGCCTGGGGAGACCCAGTACTTC	CASSMRTGPGETQYF
TRBV10-3	TRBJ2-1	-	TRBD2	TGTGCCATCAGGAAAGGCGGGGGGCCCTACAATGAGCAGTTCTTC	CAIRKGGGPYNEQFF
TRBV11-3	TRBJ2-3	once	-	TGTGCCAGCAGCCGAGGGGGAAGCACAGATACGCAGTATTTT	CASSRGGSTDTQYF
TRBV6-5	TRBJ2-2	-	-	TGTGCCAGCACCTCTAGCTCCGGGGAGCTGTTTTTT	CASTSSSGELFF
TRBV6-5	TRBJ1-6	-	TRBD1	TGTGCCAGCAGCCGGGACAGTCTTAATTCACCCCTCCACTTT	CASSRDSLNSPLHF
TRBV18	TRBJ2-2	-	-	TGTGCCAGCTCACCAAGTGGTTCAGCAGGGGCCACCGGGGAGCTGTTTTTT	CASSPSGSAGATGELFF
TRBV19	TRBJ2-3	-	TRBD1	TGTGCCAGTAGTATGGAGGACAGGTCCCCCGGGCGCTCCACAGATACGCAGTATTTT	CASSMEDRSPGRSTDTQYF
TRBV5-4	TRBJ2-5	-	-	TGTGCCAGCAGCGAGCCCGGTACAGGGTATGAGACCCAGTACTTC	CASSEPGTGYETQYF
TRBV4-1	TRBJ2-5	once	-	TGCGCCAGCAGCCAATTTTCGGGGGAGACCCAGTACTTC	CASSQFSGETQYF
TRBV3-1/TRBV3-2	TRBJ2-4	-	TRBD1	TGTGCCAGCAGCCTAGGGGGACAGAAAAACATTCAGTACTTC	CASSLGGQKNIQYF
TRBV11-2	TRBJ2-2	-	-	TGTGCCAGCAGCTTTAATCCGAACACCGGGGAGCTGTTTTTT	CASSFNPNTGELFF
TRBV3-1/TRBV3-2	TRBJ2-4	-	-	TGTGCCAGCAGCCCATCCGGGGTCTCCCCAAACATTCAGTACTTC	CASSPSGVSPNIQYF
TRBV4-1	TRBJ1-1	-	-	TGCGCCAGCAGCCAAGATCTAGGCTCCCCTAGAAACACTGAAGCTTTCTTT	CASSQDLGSPRNTEAFF
TRBV3-1/TRBV3-2	TRBJ1-2	few	TRBD1	TGTGCCAGCAGCCCGGGACAGGGGGTAACTGGCTACACCTTC	CASSPGQGVTGYTF
TRBV6-5	TRBJ1-2	once	TRBD1	TGTGCCAGCAGTATAGGGACAGGATCTAACTATGGCTACACCTTC	CASSIGTGSNYGYTF
TRBV9	TRBJ2-2	-	TRBD1	TGTGCCAGCAATCCAGGGGGCGCGGGCACCGGGGAGCTGTTTTTT	CASNPGGAGTGELFF
TRBV30	TRBJ2-5	-	TRBD2	TGTGCCTGGAGGGGACTAGCGGGGGGAGGAGAGACCCAGTACTTC	CAWRGLAGGGETQYF
TRBV2	TRBJ1-5	-	-	TGTGCCAGCAGTAGGACAAATAGCAATCAGCCCCAGCATTTT	CASSRTNSNQPQHF
TRBV9	TRBJ2-5	-	-	TGTGCCAGCAGCGTCGGGGGGCCTAGTAAAGAGACCCAGTACTTC	CASSVGGPSKETQYF
TRBV9	TRBJ2-1	once	TRBD2	TGTGCCAGCAGTCCACTAGCGGAATCCTACAATGAGCAGTTCTTC	CASSPLAESYNEQFF